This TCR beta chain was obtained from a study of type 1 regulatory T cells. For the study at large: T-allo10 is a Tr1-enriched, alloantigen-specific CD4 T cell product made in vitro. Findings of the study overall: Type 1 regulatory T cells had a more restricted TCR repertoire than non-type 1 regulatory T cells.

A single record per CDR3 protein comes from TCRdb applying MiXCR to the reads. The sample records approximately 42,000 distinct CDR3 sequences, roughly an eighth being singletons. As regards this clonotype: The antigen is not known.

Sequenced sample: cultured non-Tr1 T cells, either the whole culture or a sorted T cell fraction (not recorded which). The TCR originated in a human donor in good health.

CDR3 coding DNA: TGTGCCAGCAGCTTATCTCTCTCTCGGAGCGGGAGAGATGAGCAGTTCTTC. Its protein is CASSLSLSRSGRDEQFF. The chain combines TRBV11-3 with TRBJ2-1, with 8 bases fitting TRBD2. This CDR3 has 17 residues. V dropped 2 bases and J dropped 8; count of bases not matched to a gene: 14. Germline V lookup: CDR1 SGHNT, CDR2 YENEEA.